This T cell receptor beta chain was documented in a study of identical twins. Overall study findings and caveats: Abundant cord blood beta clonotypes carried fewer insertions; memory repertoires showed none. Low generation-probability sequences were in excess among twin-shared out-of-frame alpha sequences.

This clonotype was seen at least ten times. Its antigen is not identified. All of the donors were Caucasians in good health. Each CDR3 protein gets one entry after TCRdb re-called the 5' RACE reads with MiXCR. The table lists roughly 240,000 distinct CDR3 sequences, approximately 7.3% of them singletons. Trimming pared 2 bases from V and 6 bases from J, leaving 10 bases between. Germline values: CDR1 MNHEY, CDR2 SVGAGI. CDR3 length equals 13 residues. Separately, the same data were catalogued under a study of yellow fever vaccine responses in identical twins.

Sequenced input: CD8+ T cells sorted from blood. The V call is TRBV6-5, the J call TRBJ1-1, with D perhaps TRBD1 (6 bases). The source is a woman aged 18 to 35 in good health. The CDR3 loop is CASSYGGAAEAFF. Written as DNA, the CDR3 is TGTGCCAGCAGTTACGGGGGGGCCGCTGAAGCTTTCTTT.